The rows below give T cell receptor beta chains drawn from one sample of a study of cytomegalovirus exposure and HLA in healthy donors. This table comes from immunoSEQ multiplex PCR, and its TCRdb copy is limited to in-frame clones, with some not included. The sample yields 150,000 or so clones, around 80% seen once. Sequenced material: PBMCs. The receptors here all came from a female donor in good health and CMV-seronegative. Each CDR3 is given with its conserved first and last residue. The order of the fields is clone size, D gene, V gene, J gene, CDR3 DNA, CDR3 protein. A D gene is named only where the DNA matches it firmly. The listing skips clone size in some rows; elsewhere it reads once, few, many or a size class.

abundance: .; d_gene: .; v_gene: TRBV27; j_gene: TRBJ2-7; CDR3nt: TGTGCCAGCAGTCCCCGAGGTGGGAGCCCTTCCGAGCAGTACTTC; CDR3aa: CASSPRGGSPSEQYF
abundance: .; d_gene: TRBD2; v_gene: TRBV19; j_gene: TRBJ2-1; CDR3nt: TGTGCCAGTAGTACGGGACTAGCGGGAGGCTACTACAATGAGCAGTTCTTC; CDR3aa: CASSTGLAGGYYNEQFF
abundance: .; d_gene: TRBD2; v_gene: TRBV7-2; j_gene: TRBJ2-7; CDR3nt: TGTGCCAGCAGCTTACCCCTTAGCGGGCACTCCTACGAGCAGTACTTC; CDR3aa: CASSLPLSGHSYEQYF
abundance: .; d_gene: TRBD1; v_gene: TRBV12-5; j_gene: TRBJ2-5; CDR3nt: TGTGCTAGTGGCTCGGGACAGGGGGCCGGGGAGACCCAGTACTTC; CDR3aa: CASGSGQGAGETQYF
abundance: .; d_gene: TRBD2; v_gene: TRBV6-6; j_gene: TRBJ2-1; CDR3nt: TGTGCCAGCAGTTACCGGGGACTAGCGGTCGATGAGCAGTTCTTC; CDR3aa: CASSYRGLAVDEQFF
abundance: .; d_gene: .; v_gene: TRBV15; j_gene: TRBJ1-5; CDR3nt: TGTGCCACCAGCAGAGATAAAGGACAGATCAATCAGCCCCAGCATTTT; CDR3aa: CATSRDKGQINQPQHF
abundance: .; d_gene: .; v_gene: TRBV19; j_gene: TRBJ1-5; CDR3nt: TGTGCCAGTAGGGCACAAGTAAGCAATCAGCCCCAGCATTTT; CDR3aa: CASRAQVSNQPQHF
abundance: .; d_gene: .; v_gene: TRBV18; j_gene: TRBJ2-5; CDR3nt: TGTGCCAGCTCACAGGGGTACCAAGAGACCCAGTACTTC; CDR3aa: CASSQGYQETQYF
abundance: .; d_gene: .; v_gene: TRBV10-1; j_gene: TRBJ2-7; CDR3nt: TGCGCCAGCCCTGAGGGGGCTCTTTATTTAGCGGGGTACTACGAGCAGTACTTC; CDR3aa: CASPEGALYLAGYYEQYF
abundance: .; d_gene: .; v_gene: TRBV28; j_gene: TRBJ2-7; CDR3nt: TGTGCCAGTAAAGGGGGCGGGGGGACCTACGAGCAGTACTTC; CDR3aa: CASKGGGGTYEQYF
abundance: .; d_gene: .; v_gene: TRBV12-5; j_gene: TRBJ1-2; CDR3nt: TGTGCTAGTGGTTTGGGACAGTGGCCCACCTTC; CDR3aa: CASGLGQWPTF
abundance: .; d_gene: .; v_gene: TRBV6-1; j_gene: TRBJ2-7; CDR3nt: TGTGCCAGCAGGACCCTTAACGGGGGAACTGCGCAGTACTTC; CDR3aa: CASRTLNGGTAQYF
abundance: .; d_gene: TRBD1; v_gene: TRBV25-1; j_gene: TRBJ1-2; CDR3nt: TGTGCCAGCAGTGACCCCTCACAGGGGTACTATGGCTACACCTTC; CDR3aa: CASSDPSQGYYGYTF
abundance: .; d_gene: .; v_gene: TRBV5-6; j_gene: TRBJ1-1; CDR3nt: TGTGCCAGCAGCTTGTTGGGCATTGCTGCAAACACTGAAGCTTTCTTT; CDR3aa: CASSLLGIAANTEAFF
abundance: .; d_gene: .; v_gene: TRBV7-9; j_gene: TRBJ2-3; CDR3nt: TGTGCCAGCAGCGTAGATCTGGATACGCAGTATTTT; CDR3aa: CASSVDLDTQYF
abundance: .; d_gene: .; v_gene: TRBV7-2; j_gene: TRBJ2-2; CDR3nt: TGTGCCAGCAGCGCTTACAGGGTCCGGGACACCGGGGAGCTGTTTTTT; CDR3aa: CASSAYRVRDTGELFF
abundance: .; d_gene: TRBD1; v_gene: TRBV6-5; j_gene: TRBJ1-2; CDR3nt: TGTGCCACGAACAGGGGTGCCTATGGCTACACCTTC; CDR3aa: CATNRGAYGYTF
abundance: .; d_gene: .; v_gene: TRBV28; j_gene: TRBJ2-7; CDR3nt: TGTGCCAGCAGTTTAGGGCCCGGACAAACCTACGAGCAGTACTTC; CDR3aa: CASSLGPGQTYEQYF
abundance: .; d_gene: .; v_gene: TRBV7-2; j_gene: TRBJ2-7; CDR3nt: TGTGCCAGCAGCTTAGGAGGGGGAGTAAGGGACGAGCAGTACTTC; CDR3aa: CASSLGGGVRDEQYF
abundance: few; d_gene: TRBD2; v_gene: TRBV9; j_gene: TRBJ2-3; CDR3nt: TGTGCCAGCAGCGAGACGGGGGGGGCAGATACGCAGTATTTT; CDR3aa: CASSETGGADTQYF
abundance: few; d_gene: .; v_gene: TRBV11-2; j_gene: TRBJ2-1; CDR3nt: TGTGCCAGCAGCTTAGATTTAGGACAGTGGTTCTTC; CDR3aa: CASSLDLGQWFF
abundance: .; d_gene: .; v_gene: TRBV10-3; j_gene: TRBJ2-5; CDR3nt: TGTGCCATCAGTGACGGTGAAGAGACCCAGTACTTC; CDR3aa: CAISDGEETQYF
abundance: .; d_gene: .; v_gene: TRBV7-2; j_gene: TRBJ2-2; CDR3nt: TGTGCCAGCAGCGCGGGACTGAACACCGGGGAGCTGTTTTTT; CDR3aa: CASSAGLNTGELFF
abundance: .; d_gene: .; v_gene: TRBV6-4; j_gene: TRBJ1-2; CDR3nt: TGTGCCAGAGGGTCTCGATCGGGGGGAAAGGGCTATGGCTACACCTTC; CDR3aa: CARGSRSGGKGYGYTF
abundance: .; d_gene: .; v_gene: TRBV2; j_gene: TRBJ1-5; CDR3nt: TGTGCCAGCAGACTCGCTCAGGGATCTCAGCCCCAGCATTTT; CDR3aa: CASRLAQGSQPQHF
abundance: .; d_gene: .; v_gene: TRBV11-2; j_gene: TRBJ1-2; CDR3nt: TGTGCCAGCAGCTCCATCGGCGCGGGGGGCTATGGCTACACCTTC; CDR3aa: CASSSIGAGGYGYTF
abundance: .; d_gene: .; v_gene: TRBV4-3; j_gene: TRBJ1-3; CDR3nt: TGCGCCAGCAGCCAAGACGACAGGCCCAACTCTGGAAACACCATATATTTT; CDR3aa: CASSQDDRPNSGNTIYF
abundance: few; d_gene: .; v_gene: TRBV4-2; j_gene: TRBJ1-3; CDR3nt: TGTGCCAGCAGCCAAGCGTCCACATATTCTGGAAACACCATATATTTT; CDR3aa: CASSQASTYSGNTIYF
abundance: once; d_gene: TRBD1; v_gene: TRBV6-1; j_gene: TRBJ2-7; CDR3nt: TGTGCCAGCAGTGAGCTCGACAGGGCGGGTTACGAGCAGTACTTC; CDR3aa: CASSELDRAGYEQYF
abundance: .; d_gene: TRBD2; v_gene: TRBV5-1; j_gene: TRBJ2-1; CDR3nt: TGCGCCAGCAACAACCGACCTAGCGGGATCGCCTACAATGAGCAGTTCTTC; CDR3aa: CASNNRPSGIAYNEQFF
abundance: .; d_gene: .; v_gene: TRBV28; j_gene: TRBJ2-7; CDR3nt: TGTGCCAGCAAATTCCTGGGGGGTACCTACGAGCAGTACTTC; CDR3aa: CASKFLGGTYEQYF
abundance: once; d_gene: .; v_gene: TRBV5-8; j_gene: TRBJ2-1; CDR3nt: TGTGCCAGCAGCACGCTAGGAACCCTTTACAATGAGCAGTTCTTC; CDR3aa: CASSTLGTLYNEQFF
abundance: .; d_gene: .; v_gene: TRBV10-3; j_gene: TRBJ2-7; CDR3nt: TGTGCCATCAGTGAGCACGGGAGCAACGAGCAGTACTTC; CDR3aa: CAISEHGSNEQYF
abundance: .; d_gene: .; v_gene: TRBV6-1; j_gene: TRBJ2-1; CDR3nt: TGTGCCATCATCAGGGGGGCTAGCTCCTACAATGAGCAGTTCTTC; CDR3aa: CAIIRGASSYNEQFF
abundance: few; d_gene: TRBD1; v_gene: TRBV7-9; j_gene: TRBJ1-2; CDR3nt: TGTGCCAGCAGCTTACCGGGACAGGGGCTCTATGGCTACACCTTC; CDR3aa: CASSLPGQGLYGYTF
abundance: .; d_gene: TRBD2; v_gene: TRBV6-5; j_gene: TRBJ2-7; CDR3nt: TGTGCCATCGGGACTAGCGGGATTGGCGAGCAGTACTTC; CDR3aa: CAIGTSGIGEQYF
abundance: .; d_gene: .; v_gene: TRBV7-2; j_gene: TRBJ2-1; CDR3nt: TGTGCCAGCAGCTCCAGCCGAGGGAGAAACAATGAGCAGTTCTTC; CDR3aa: CASSSSRGRNNEQFF
abundance: .; d_gene: .; v_gene: TRBV2; j_gene: TRBJ1-3; CDR3nt: TGTGCCAGCAAATCTACGGGGGATCCTTCTGGAAACACCATATATTTT; CDR3aa: CASKSTGDPSGNTIYF
abundance: .; d_gene: .; v_gene: TRBV4-1; j_gene: TRBJ2-3; CDR3nt: TGCGCCAGCAGCCCCGGGAGCCTCGCAGATACGCAGTATTTT; CDR3aa: CASSPGSLADTQYF
abundance: .; d_gene: TRBD1; v_gene: TRBV27; j_gene: TRBJ1-2; CDR3nt: TGTGCCAGCAGTTCATGGACAGGGAGGACTAACTATGGCTACACCTTC; CDR3aa: CASSSWTGRTNYGYTF
abundance: .; d_gene: TRBD1; v_gene: TRBV27; j_gene: TRBJ1-1; CDR3nt: TGTGCCAGCAGTGGGACAGGGGGCGCATCTGAAGCTTTCTTT; CDR3aa: CASSGTGGASEAFF
abundance: once; d_gene: TRBD1; v_gene: TRBV19; j_gene: TRBJ1-5; CDR3nt: TGTGCCAGTACCGAAGAACAGGGGTTTAATCAGCCCCAGCATTTT; CDR3aa: CASTEEQGFNQPQHF
abundance: .; d_gene: .; v_gene: TRBV7-2; j_gene: TRBJ2-1; CDR3nt: TGTGCCAGCAGCCCCGGGACCTACAATGAGCAGTTCTTC; CDR3aa: CASSPGTYNEQFF
abundance: .; d_gene: .; v_gene: TRBV6-5; j_gene: TRBJ1-4; CDR3nt: TGTGCCAGCAGTTTCGGGGGTTCTAATGAAAAACTGTTTTTT; CDR3aa: CASSFGGSNEKLFF
abundance: .; d_gene: .; v_gene: TRBV5-6; j_gene: TRBJ2-7; CDR3nt: TGTGCCAGCAGCCCACCTCGAGGGCCAACCTACGAGCAGTACTTC; CDR3aa: CASSPPRGPTYEQYF
abundance: .; d_gene: .; v_gene: TRBV5-5; j_gene: TRBJ2-7; CDR3nt: TGTGCCAGCAGCAAACAAACAGGCTACGAGCAGTACTTC; CDR3aa: CASSKQTGYEQYF
abundance: .; d_gene: TRBD1; v_gene: TRBV6-5; j_gene: TRBJ1-5; CDR3nt: TGTGCCAGCAGCAGAGACAGGGCAGGTCAGCCCCAGCATTTT; CDR3aa: CASSRDRAGQPQHF
abundance: once; d_gene: .; v_gene: TRBV10-3; j_gene: TRBJ2-4; CDR3nt: TGTGCCATCAGTGCGGACACATCGGGTGACATTCAGTACTTC; CDR3aa: CAISADTSGDIQYF
abundance: once; d_gene: .; v_gene: TRBV4-3; j_gene: TRBJ2-6; CDR3nt: TGCGCCAGCAGCCAAGAAGGAAGCGGGGGGGCCAACGTCCTGACTTTC; CDR3aa: CASSQEGSGGANVLTF
abundance: few; d_gene: .; v_gene: TRBV7-9; j_gene: TRBJ2-2; CDR3nt: TGTGCCAGCAGCTTGGGTACACCAGGGTCCGGGGAGCTGTTTTTT; CDR3aa: CASSLGTPGSGELFF
abundance: .; d_gene: .; v_gene: TRBV9; j_gene: TRBJ2-4; CDR3nt: TGTGCCAGCAGCGTAGATGGAGGGAATGGACCCAAAAACATTCAGTACTTC; CDR3aa: CASSVDGGNGPKNIQYF
abundance: few; d_gene: TRBD2; v_gene: TRBV5-1; j_gene: TRBJ2-7; CDR3nt: TGCGCCAGCAGCTTGGTGTCTAGCGGGACGCACGAGCAGTACTTC; CDR3aa: CASSLVSSGTHEQYF